This TCR beta chain comes out of a study of PD-L1 blockade in urothelial cancer. As for the study in general: The patients first took atezolizumab in 2014, receiving 1,200 mg intravenously every 3 weeks. Chemotherapy regimens numbering 0 to 3 had been given to patients.

Profiled with immunoSEQ multiplex PCR; TCRdb holds only in-frame clones, not every one. The sample has 1,600 or so clones, around 37% seen once. Trimming cost V 5 bases and J 2 bases; bases outside gene matches: 7. CDR3 size: 16 residues. Germline values: CDR1 SGHNT, CDR2 YENEEA. V gene TRBV11-3 combines with J gene TRBJ2-3, with TRBD2 matching over 10 bases. This clonotype was obtained from a man in his forties or fifties with urothelial cancer. This specimen consisted of tumor tissue, obtained before atezolizumab (anti-PD-L1) treatment. CDR3 sequence (DNA): TGTGCCAGCAGCATAAGGACTAGCGGAAACACAGATACGCAGTATTTT. Translating it yields CASSIRTSGNTDTQYF.